This T cell receptor beta chain stems from a study of control samples from healthy donors and cancer patients. Germline loops: CDR1 LNHDA, CDR2 SQIVND (reference sequence). J lost 2 bases, V lost 6 bases, and 10 bases had no gene match. CDR3 length: 16 amino acids. TCRdb's table, derived via immunoSEQ multiplex PCR, lists solely in-frame clones and lacks some. In the table there are 99,000 or so clones, roughly 82% of which are singletons. This chain joins TRBV19 and TRBJ1-5; 7 bases are a match to TRBD1. The receptor was derived from a man between 60 and 75 years old in good health. The source material was blood. Here the CDR3 DNA reads TGTGCCAGTAGACGCACAGGGGATATGGGCAATCAGCCCCAGCATTTT. It codes for CASRRTGDMGNQPQHF. Full variable domain (outside the CDR3, taken from reference TRBV19 and TRBJ1-5): DGGITQSPKYLFRKEGQNVTLSCEQNLNHDAMYWYRQDPGQGLRLIYYSQIVNDFQKGDIAEGYSVSREKKESFPLTVTSAQKNPTAFYLCASRRTGDMGNQPQHFGDGTRLSIL.